These 12 T cell receptor beta chains were all obtained from the same sample, sequenced in a study of technical replicates of blood from several donors. The protocol was immunoSEQ multiplex PCR, while the TCRdb copy is restricted to in-frame clones and leaves out a portion. Of about 94,000 clones listed, approximately 96% are singletons. The sequenced material came from T cells isolated from PBMCs. The receptors here all came from a human donor in good health.

The chain uses TRBV6-1 and TRBJ2-2; 10 nucleotides agree with TRBD1. Trimming removed 6 bases from V and 7 bases from J; junction bases left unmatched: 8. Germline CDR1 reads MNHNS; CDR2 reads SASEGT. This CDR3 has 15 residues. The CDR3 is CASRADRGLNGELFF. Here the CDR3 DNA reads TGTGCCAGCAGGGCCGACAGGGGGCTTAACGGGGAGCTGTTTTTT.

This sequence joins TRBV4-1 and TRBJ2-3, with 10 bases aligning to TRBD2. This CDR3 is built from 18 residues. The V segment lost 4 bases and the J segment 2 bases; nucleotides outside the gene matches: 12. Germline V gene sequence: CDR1 MGHRA, CDR2 YSYEKL. CDR3 in amino acids: CASSPEFLLAGTTDTQYF. The CDR3 DNA reads TGCGCCAGCAGCCCAGAATTTTTACTAGCGGGGACCACAGATACGCAGTATTTT.

This chain uses TRBV5-1 with TRBJ2-7; TRBD2 agrees at 15 bases. Germline CDR1 reads SGHRS; CDR2 reads YFSETQ. The junction had 6 bases not matched to a gene; V was cut back by 4 bases and J by 7 bases. This CDR3 is built from 15 residues. CDR3 sequence reads: CASSTGLAGGNEQYF. The CDR3 DNA reads TGCGCCAGCAGCACCGGACTAGCGGGAGGGAATGAGCAGTACTTC. Full variable domain (outside the CDR3, taken from reference TRBV5-1 and TRBJ2-7): KAGVTQTPRYLIKTRGQQVTLSCSPISGHRSVSWYQQTPGQGLQFLFEYFSETQRNKGNFPGRFSGRQFSNSRSEMNVSTLELGDSALYLCASSTGLAGGNEQYFGPGTRLTVT.

This clone was seen a single time. The chain recombines TRBV19 with TRBJ2-7; D is perhaps TRBD2 (7 bases). CDR3 length: 14 residues. With 4 bases removed from V and 3 bases from J, the gap between germline ends came to 13 bases. Germline assignment: CDR1 LNHDA and CDR2 SQIVND (reference sequence). The CDR3 sequence is CASSTTGGGYEQYF. The DNA of the CDR3 is TGTGCCAGTAGTACTACGGGGGGCGGCTACGAGCAGTACTTC.

This sequence joins TRBV4-1 and TRBJ1-1; 7 nucleotides align to TRBD1. Losses at the gene ends were 5 bases for V and 1 base for J; bases not matched to a gene: 4. CDR1 and CDR2 from the germline V gene are MGHRA and YSYEKL. The CDR3 contains 14 residues. Written as DNA, the CDR3 is TGCGCCAGCAGCTTGGGACAGCAGAACACTGAAGCTTTCTTT. Protein: CASSLGQQNTEAFF.

V and J are TRBV7-9 and TRBJ2-1, with 8 bases aligning to TRBD2. V trimming: 3 bases; J trimming: 5 bases; junction bases outside the gene matches: 6. This CDR3 has 15 amino acids. Germline CDR1 and CDR2: SEHNR and FQNEAQ (reference sequence). In DNA form, the CDR3 reads TGTGCCAGCAGCTTTAGAAGCGGGAGCGACAATGAGCAGTTCTTC. It yields the protein CASSFRSGSDNEQFF.

The chain uses TRBV7-9 and TRBJ2-6, with 7 positions matching TRBD2. Per germline, CDR1 SEHNR and CDR2 FQNEAQ (reference sequence). J lost 0 bases, V lost 6 bases, and 8 bases had no gene match. This CDR3 comprises 17 residues. As DNA, the CDR3 is TGTGCCAGCAGAATCTCCGGGGGGAGCTCTGGGGCCAACGTCCTGACTTTC. Its translation: CASRISGGSSGANVLTF.

The chain combines TRBV4-1 with TRBJ2-1; 13 positions agree with TRBD2. Unmatched junction bases numbered 5, after V lost 2 bases and J lost 10 bases. This CDR3 comprises 15 residues. Looked up from germline, CDR1 is MGHRA and CDR2 is YSYEKL. The CDR3 nucleotides read TGCGCCAGCAGCCAATCGGGACTAGCGGGATTGGAGCAGTTCTTC. Encoded protein: CASSQSGLAGLEQFF.

The chain joins TRBV14 to TRBJ1-2; weak D call: TRBD1 (6 bases). The germline CDR1 and CDR2 sequences are SGHDN and FVKESK. The V end was cut by 1 base, the J end by 4 bases, with 10 bases between. CDR3 length equals 14 residues. CDR3 sequence reads: CASSQGGQFYGYTF. CDR3 in DNA: TGTGCCAGCAGCCAAGGGGGGCAGTTCTATGGCTACACCTTC.

V and J are TRBV28 and TRBJ2-5; no clear D. The length of the CDR3 is 12 residues. V lost 2 bases to trimming and J lost 4 bases, with 5 bases between them. Looked up from germline, CDR1 is MDHEN and CDR2 is SYDVKM. The CDR3 reads CASSLNRETQYF. The CDR3 DNA reads TGTGCCAGCAGTTTAAATAGAGAGACCCAGTACTTC.

The CDR3 protein is CASSLEGEQFF. The CDR3 DNA follows: TGTGCCAGCAGTCTGGAGGGTGAGCAGTTCTTC. The rearrangement joins TRBV2 to TRBJ2-1; possibly TRBD2 for D (6 bases). This CDR3 contains 11 residues. Per the germline V gene, CDR1 is SNHLY and CDR2 is FYNNEI. Trimming removed 5 bases at V and 9 bases at J, with 8 bases between.

The J gene is TRBJ1-2, the V gene TRBV19; TRBD1 matches at 11 bases. The CDR3 totals 18 residues. V shed 3 bases and J 8 bases; nucleotides not matched to a gene: 17. The germline CDR1 and CDR2 sequences are LNHDA and SQIVND (reference sequence). For the CDR3, the DNA is TGTGCCAGTAGTATCAGACGACGGGACAGGGGGACCGTCGGGGGCTACACCTTC. Protein sequence: CASSIRRRDRGTVGGYTF.